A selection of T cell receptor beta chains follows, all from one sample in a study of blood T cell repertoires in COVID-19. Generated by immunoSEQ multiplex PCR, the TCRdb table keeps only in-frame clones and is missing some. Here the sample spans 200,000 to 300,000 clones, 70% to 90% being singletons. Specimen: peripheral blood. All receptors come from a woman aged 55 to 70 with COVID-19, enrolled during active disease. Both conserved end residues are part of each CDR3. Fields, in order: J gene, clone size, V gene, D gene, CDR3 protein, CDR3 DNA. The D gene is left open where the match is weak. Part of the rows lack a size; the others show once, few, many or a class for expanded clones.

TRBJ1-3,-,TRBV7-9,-,CASGLDRPGNTIYF,TGTGCCAGCGGCTTGGACAGACCAGGAAACACCATATATTTT
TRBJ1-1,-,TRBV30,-,CAWSLTRGNTEAFF,TGTGCCTGGAGTCTCACCAGGGGGAACACTGAAGCTTTCTTT
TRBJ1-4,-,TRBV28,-,CASSPQTGKSEKLFF,TGTGCCAGCAGTCCCCAGACAGGAAAGTCTGAAAAACTGTTTTTT
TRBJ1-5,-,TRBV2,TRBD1,CASKAGTGDNQPQHF,TGTGCCAGCAAGGCCGGGACAGGGGATAATCAGCCCCAGCATTTT
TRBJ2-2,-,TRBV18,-,CASSPPSVLNTGELFF,TGTGCCAGCTCACCCCCCTCTGTCCTGAACACCGGGGAGCTGTTTTTT
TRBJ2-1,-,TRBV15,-,CATSSANRDSQFF,TGTGCCACCAGCAGTGCAAACCGGGACTCCCAGTTCTTC
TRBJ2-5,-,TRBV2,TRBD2,CASELAGATQYF,TGTGCCAGCGAACTAGCGGGAGCGACCCAGTACTTC
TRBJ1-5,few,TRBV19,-,CASSLDFNQPQHF,TGTGCCAGTAGCCTGGACTTCAATCAGCCCCAGCATTTT
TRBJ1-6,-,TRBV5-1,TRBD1,CASSPAGGAGNSPLHF,TGCGCCAGCAGTCCGGCAGGGGGCGCGGGGAATTCACCCCTCCACTTT
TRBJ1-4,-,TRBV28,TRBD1,CASSPRRTGDEKLFF,TGTGCCAGCAGCCCCAGGAGGACAGGGGACGAAAAACTGTTTTTT
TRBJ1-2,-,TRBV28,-,CASSAPRGGGDYGYTF,TGTGCCAGCAGTGCACCCCGTGGGGGGGGAGACTATGGCTACACCTTC
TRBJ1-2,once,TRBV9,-,CASSFGQNTGYTF,TGTGCCAGCAGCTTCGGACAGAATACTGGCTACACCTTC
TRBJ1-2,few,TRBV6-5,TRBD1,CASSRGQGALGYTF,TGTGCCAGCAGTCGGGGACAGGGGGCTTTGGGCTACACCTTC
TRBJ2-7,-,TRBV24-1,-,CATSDRTASYEQYF,TGTGCCACCAGTGATAGGACAGCGAGCTACGAGCAGTACTTC
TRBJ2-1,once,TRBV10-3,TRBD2,CAISESGTSGSTLNEQFF,TGTGCCATCAGTGAGTCTGGGACTAGCGGGAGTACCTTGAATGAGCAGTTCTTC
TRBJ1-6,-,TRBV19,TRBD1,CASRLDRGNSPLHF,TGTGCCAGTAGGTTGGACAGGGGTAATTCACCCCTCCACTTT
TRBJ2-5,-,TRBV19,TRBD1,CASSIGGSTGGFLETQYF,TGTGCCAGTAGTATTGGCGGGTCGACAGGGGGGTTTTTAGAGACCCAGTACTTC
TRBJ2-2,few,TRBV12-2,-,CASRLSRLANTGELFF,TGTGCAAGTCGCTTAAGCCGACTAGCGAACACCGGGGAGCTGTTTTTT
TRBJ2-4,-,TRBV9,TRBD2,CASSPDPGLINIQYF,TGTGCCAGCAGCCCCGATCCGGGACTAATAAACATTCAGTACTTC
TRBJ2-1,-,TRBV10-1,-,CASNSRVGEQFF,TGCGCCAGCAATTCCAGGGTTGGTGAGCAGTTCTTC
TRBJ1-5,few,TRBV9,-,CASSVAPGNQPQHF,TGTGCCAGCAGCGTAGCTCCGGGCAATCAGCCCCAGCATTTT
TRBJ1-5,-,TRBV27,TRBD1,CASGLIGDRAFFSNQPQHF,TGTGCCAGCGGTCTTATAGGGGACAGGGCCTTCTTTAGCAATCAGCCCCAGCATTTT
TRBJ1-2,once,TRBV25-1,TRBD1,CASTPSGGLGYGYTF,TGTGCCAGCACTCCGTCAGGGGGGCTGGGCTATGGCTACACCTTC
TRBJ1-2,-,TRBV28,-,CASAMVGAGASAYGYTF,TGTGCCAGCGCCATGGTCGGGGCAGGGGCTTCGGCCTATGGCTACACCTTC
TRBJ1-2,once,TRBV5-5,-,CASSLGGIYGYTF,TGTGCCAGCAGCTTGGGAGGGATCTATGGCTACACCTTC
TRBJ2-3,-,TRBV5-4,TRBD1,CASSAGGVLSDTQYF,TGTGCCAGCAGCGCAGGGGGCGTATTATCAGATACGCAGTATTTT
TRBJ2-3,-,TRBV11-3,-,CASSLGSGDEDTQYF,TGTGCCAGCAGCTTAGGGTCAGGGGATGAAGATACGCAGTATTTT
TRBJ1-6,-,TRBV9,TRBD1,CASSPKQGAGSPLHF,TGTGCCAGCAGCCCAAAACAGGGGGCTGGATCACCCCTCCACTTT
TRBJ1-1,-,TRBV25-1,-,CASSDFAIQGRTEAFF,TGTGCCAGCAGTGATTTTGCGATACAGGGACGCACTGAAGCTTTCTTT
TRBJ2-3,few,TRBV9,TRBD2,CASSVGTSVRHGGDTQYF,TGTGCCAGCAGCGTAGGAACTAGCGTAAGGCACGGGGGAGATACGCAGTATTTT
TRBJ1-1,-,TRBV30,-,CAFGQLGTEAFF,TGTGCCTTTGGACAGCTCGGCACTGAAGCTTTCTTT
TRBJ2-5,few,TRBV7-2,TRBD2,CASSSGLAGALRETQYF,TGTGCCAGCAGCTCGGGGCTAGCGGGAGCTCTCCGGGAGACCCAGTACTTC
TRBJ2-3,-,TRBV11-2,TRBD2,CASSLTGGVADTQYF,TGTGCCAGCAGCTTAACCGGGGGGGTTGCAGATACGCAGTATTTT
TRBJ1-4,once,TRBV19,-,CASTPTRLTATNEKLFF,TGTGCCAGTACCCCAACCAGGTTGACAGCAACTAATGAAAAACTGTTTTTT
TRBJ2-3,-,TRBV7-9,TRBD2,CASSLEGRGGNTDTQYF,TGTGCCAGCAGCTTAGAGGGACGGGGAGGGAACACAGATACGCAGTATTTT
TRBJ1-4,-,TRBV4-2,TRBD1,CASSREAQGDEKLFF,TGTGCCAGCAGCCGGGAAGCTCAGGGGGATGAAAAACTGTTTTTT
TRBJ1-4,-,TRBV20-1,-,CSASQNRDEKLFF,TGCAGTGCTAGTCAGAACAGGGATGAAAAACTGTTTTTT
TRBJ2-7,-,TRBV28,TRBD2,CASSPTSGFSYEQYF,TGTGCCAGCAGCCCTACTAGCGGATTCTCCTACGAGCAGTACTTC
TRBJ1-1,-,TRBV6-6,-,CASSYPGGAESAFF,TGTGCCAGCAGTTACCCCGGGGGGGCGGAATCAGCTTTCTTT
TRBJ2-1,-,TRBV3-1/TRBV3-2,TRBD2,CASSPPSGGAHEQFF,TGTGCCAGCAGCCCCCCTAGCGGGGGCGCCCATGAGCAGTTCTTC